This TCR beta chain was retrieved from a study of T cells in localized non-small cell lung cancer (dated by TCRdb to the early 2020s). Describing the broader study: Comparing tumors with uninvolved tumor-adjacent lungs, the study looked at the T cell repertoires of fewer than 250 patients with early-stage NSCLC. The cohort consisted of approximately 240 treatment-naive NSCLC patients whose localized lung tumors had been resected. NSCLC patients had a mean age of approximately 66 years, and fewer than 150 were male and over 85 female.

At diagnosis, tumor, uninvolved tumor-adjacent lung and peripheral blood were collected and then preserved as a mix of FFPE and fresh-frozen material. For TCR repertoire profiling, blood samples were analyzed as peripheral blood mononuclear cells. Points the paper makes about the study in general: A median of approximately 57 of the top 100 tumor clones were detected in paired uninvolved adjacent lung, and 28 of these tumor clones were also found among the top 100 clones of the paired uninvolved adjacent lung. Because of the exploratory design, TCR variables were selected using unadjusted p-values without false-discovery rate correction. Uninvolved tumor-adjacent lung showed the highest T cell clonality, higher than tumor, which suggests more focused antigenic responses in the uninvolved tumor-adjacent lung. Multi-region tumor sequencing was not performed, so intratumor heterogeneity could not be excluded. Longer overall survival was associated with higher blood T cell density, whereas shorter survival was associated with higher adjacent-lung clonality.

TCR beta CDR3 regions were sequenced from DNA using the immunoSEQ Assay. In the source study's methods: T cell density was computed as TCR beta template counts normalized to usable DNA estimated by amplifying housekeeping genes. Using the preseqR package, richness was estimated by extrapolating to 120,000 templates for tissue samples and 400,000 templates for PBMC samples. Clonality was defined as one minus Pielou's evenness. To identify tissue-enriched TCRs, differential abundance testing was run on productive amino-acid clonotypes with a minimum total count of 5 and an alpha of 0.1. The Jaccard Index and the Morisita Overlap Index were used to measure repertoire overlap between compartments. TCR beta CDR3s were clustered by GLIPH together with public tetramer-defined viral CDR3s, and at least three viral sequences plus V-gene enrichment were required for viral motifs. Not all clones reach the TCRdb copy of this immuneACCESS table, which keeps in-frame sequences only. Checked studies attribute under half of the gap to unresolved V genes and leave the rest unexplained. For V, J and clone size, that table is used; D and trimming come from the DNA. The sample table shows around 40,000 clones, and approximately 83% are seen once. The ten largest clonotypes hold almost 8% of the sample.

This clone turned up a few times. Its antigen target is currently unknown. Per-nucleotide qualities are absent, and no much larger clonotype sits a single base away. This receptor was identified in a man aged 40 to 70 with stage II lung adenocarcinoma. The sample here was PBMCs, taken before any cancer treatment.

The nucleotide sequence is TGTGCCAGCAGCTTGTTTACAGGGGGCGGAAATGAGCAGTTCTTC. This translates into CASSLFTGGGNEQFF. The sequence joins TRBV5-6 to TRBJ2-1, and TRBD1 matches 9 of the central bases. The germline V gene specifies SGHDT as CDR1 and YYEEEE as CDR2. From V the trimming removes 1 base and from J it removes 7 bases, while the gene matches leave 6 bases of the junction unaccounted for. The CDR3 measures 15 amino acids from cysteine to phenylalanine. The CDR3 DNA has 45 bases and is translated from base 1.